Shown below are 22 T cell receptor beta chains from a single sample sequenced in a study of neurological immune-mediated disorders (dated by TCRdb to between 2018 and 2021). Receptors were amplified or captured by 5' RACE. Data came from an Illumina HiSeq 2500. Using fastp trimming at Q25 and MiXCR clonotype assembly, TCRdb reanalyzed the public sequencing data and kept in-frame beta chains. CDR3 protein duplicates are merged, each entry listing the most common genes and DNA. Across this sample there are approximately 60,000 distinct CDR3 sequences, with 4.2% seen only once. The ten largest make up 2.5% to 3% of the sample. Sample: PBMCs. These TCRs come from a man aged 50-60 years with multiple sclerosis.

This clonotype has only a few counts. This sequence joins TRBV20-1 and TRBJ2-3; 10 bases map to TRBD2. This CDR3 has 15 residues. The V gene's germline CDR1 is DFQATT and CDR2 SNEGSKA (reference sequence). V trimming: 0 bases; J trimming: 6 bases; junction bases outside the gene matches: 6. DNA for the CDR3: TGCAGTGCTAGAGAAGCGGGGGGGCTACGGGATACGCAGTATTTT. The encoded protein is CSAREAGGLRDTQYF.

This clonotype has ten or more counts. The chain recombines TRBV10-3 with TRBJ1-2, with TRBD1 as a possible D gene (5 bases). This CDR3 has 13 residues. V lost 5 bases, J lost 5 bases, and 12 bases lay in between. The germline gives CDR1 ENHRY, CDR2 SYGVKD. CDR3 DNA sequence: TGTGCCATCAGTTCCGACAGTATTTATGGCTACACCTTC. Translated, it gives CAISSDSIYGYTF.

This clonotype was recorded many times. Since a much larger clone is just one base distant, this may be a read error. V is TRBV20-1 and J is TRBJ1-5, with unresolved D. Trimming shortened V by 1 base and J by 5 bases, and 21 bases separated the two germline ends. Germline V gene data show CDR1 as DFQATT and CDR2 as SNEGSKA (reference sequence). CDR3 length equals 17 residues. The CDR3 here is CSARGLTAREMDQPQHF. CDR3 DNA sequence: TGCAGTGCTAGAGGCCTCACCGCCCGGGAAATGGATCAGCCCCAGCATTTT.

This clonotype has a handful of counts. The chain employs TRBV5-5 and TRBJ2-2; no reliable D call. The CDR3 totals 11 residues. Trimming cost V 4 bases and J 9 bases, with 7 bases left between them. Germline loops: CDR1 SGHKS, CDR2 YYEKEE (reference sequence). CDR3 region: CASSPARELFF. As DNA, the CDR3 is TGTGCCAGCAGCCCGGCCCGGGAGCTGTTTTTT.

This clonotype has ten or more counts. The rearrangement uses TRBV11-3 and TRBJ2-4; D uncertain. The germline gives CDR1 SGHNT, CDR2 YENEEA. The CDR3 covers 14 residues. V gave up 0 bases and J gave up 5 bases, with 8 bases separating them. The DNA of the CDR3 is TGTGCCAGCAGCTTAGACAGCATCCAAAACATTCAGTACTTC. As protein: CASSLDSIQNIQYF.

This clonotype was seen many times. The chain is built from TRBV21-1 and TRBJ2-2. TRBV21-1 is described as a pseudogene. The CDR3 sequence is 13 residues long. CDR3 bases: TGTGCCAGCAGCAAAATGAACACCGGGGAGCTGTTTTTT. Translation: CASSKMNTGELFF.

This clonotype showed up many times. The V call is TRBV29-1, the J call TRBJ2-3; the match to TRBD1 covers 9 bases. The CDR3 covers 14 residues. The ends lost 6 bases at V and 2 bases at J; junction bases unmatched: 6. The germline gives CDR1 SQVTM, CDR2 ANQGSEA. In DNA, the CDR3 is TGCAGCGTCACGACAGGGGGGAACACAGATACGCAGTATTTT. It yields the protein CSVTTGGNTDTQYF.

This clonotype appeared many times. CDR3 in amino acids: CASSRTNDNSPLHF. CDR3 nucleotide sequence: TGCGCCAGCAGCAGAACTAACGATAATTCACCCCTCCACTTT. The rearrangement joins TRBV5-1 to TRBJ1-6; D gene uncertain. V lost 4 bases to trimming and J lost 5 bases, with 10 bases between them. Germline-derived CDR1 and CDR2 are SGHRS and YFSETQ. This CDR3 has 14 amino acids. The full variable domain, rest sourced from reference TRBV5-1 and TRBJ1-6, is KAGVTQTPRYLIKTRGQQVTLSCSPISGHRSVSWYQQTPGQGLQFLFEYFSETQRNKGNFPGRFSGRQFSNSRSEMNVSTLELGDSALYLCASSRTNDNSPLHFGNGTRLTVT.

This rearrangement joins TRBV18 to TRBJ1-5; D is possibly TRBD1 (5 bases). The CDR3 spans 14 residues. Germline V gene sequence: CDR1 KGHSH, CDR2 LQKENI. V lost 6 bases to trimming and J lost 3 bases, with 12 bases between them. The CDR3 nucleotides are TGTGCCAGCTCCCAAGGGGTGGCCAATCAGCCCCAGCATTTT. Translating it yields CASSQGVANQPQHF. The full variable domain, rest sourced from reference TRBV18 and TRBJ1-5, is NAGVMQNPRHLVRRRGQEARLRCSPMKGHSHVYWYRQLPEEGLKFMVYLQKENIIDESGMPKERFSAEFPKEGPSILRIQQVVRGDSAAYFCASSQGVANQPQHFGDGTRLSIL.

The rearrangement joins TRBV25-1 to TRBJ2-2; no clear D gene. CDR1 MGHDK and CDR2 SYGVNS come from the germline V gene. The CDR3 has 15 residues. V shed 5 bases and J shed 4 bases, with 14 bases lying between them. The CDR3 protein is CASSHPGVGTGELFF. CDR3 bases: TGTGCCAGCAGTCACCCGGGTGTAGGCACCGGGGAGCTGTTTTTT.

Many counts were recorded for this clonotype. The chain recombines TRBV4-1 with TRBJ1-1; 8 bases are shared with TRBD1. The CDR3 contains 15 residues. The germline V gene has CDR1 MGHRA and CDR2 YSYEKL. V lost 3 bases to trimming and J lost 5 bases; unmatched junction nucleotides: 8. CDR3 residues: CASSHETGAETEAFF. CDR3 DNA sequence: TGCGCCAGCAGCCATGAGACAGGGGCAGAAACTGAAGCTTTCTTT.

This clonotype has ten or more counts. This chain connects TRBV7-2 to TRBJ2-7, with D tentatively TRBD1 or TRBD2 (6 bases each). The CDR3 covers 15 residues. V lost 4 bases, J lost 0 bases, and 13 bases lay in between. The V gene's germline CDR1 is SGHTA and CDR2 FQGNSA. The CDR3 region has the DNA TGTGCCAGCAGCTCCAACGGGGGCAACTCCTACGAGCAGTACTTC. Translation: CASSSNGGNSYEQYF.

This clonotype was observed a few times. V and J are TRBV28 and TRBJ1-5; 8 positions match TRBD1. The V and J ends lost 6 bases and 6 bases, in that order; junction bases with no gene match: 10. From germline, CDR1 is MDHEN and CDR2 SYDVKM. The CDR3 is 15 amino acids. In nucleotides, the CDR3 is TGTGCCAGCAGCCGAGACAGGGGAAGGGTTCAGCCCCAGCATTTT. Protein sequence: CASSRDRGRVQPQHF.

This clonotype was found a few times. The chain is built from TRBV7-3 and TRBJ2-3; the match to TRBD2 covers 9 bases. Looked up from germline, CDR1 is SGHTA and CDR2 is FQGTGA. Trimming removed 8 bases from V and 5 bases from J; junction bases left unmatched: 8. This CDR3 region has 14 residues. This CDR3 reads CASSLAGAKDTQYF. The CDR3 DNA reads TGTGCCAGCTCCTTAGCGGGAGCTAAAGATACGCAGTATTTT.

This clonotype was recorded many times. The genes are TRBV6-5 and TRBJ2-7, with 7 bases lining up with TRBD1. The CDR3 runs to 13 residues. Per germline, CDR1 MNHEY and CDR2 SVGAGI. Trimming took 4 bases from V and 2 from J; bases not matched to a gene: 2. In DNA, the CDR3 is TGTGCCAGCAGTTGGGGGACAGCCTACGAGCAGTACTTC. Translated, it gives CASSWGTAYEQYF.

This clonotype was detected ten times or more. The chain carries TRBV28 and TRBJ1-6, with D perhaps TRBD1 (6 bases). Germline V lookup: CDR1 MDHEN, CDR2 SYDVKM. The CDR3 has 17 residues. Trimming shortened V by 11 bases and J by 7 bases, and 27 bases separated the two germline ends. CDR3 bases: TGTGCCTCCAAAGGTTACAGGGCTGGCGCGAGCAATTCACCCCTCCACTTT. As protein: CASKGYRAGASNSPLHF. Full variable domain (outside the CDR3, taken from reference TRBV28 and TRBJ1-6): DVKVTQSSRYLVKRTGEKVFLECVQDMDHENMFWYRQDPGLGLRLIYFSYDVKMKEKGDIPEGYSVSREKKERFSLILESASTNQTSMYLCASKGYRAGASNSPLHFGNGTRLTVT.

This clonotype was seen just once. CDR3 coding DNA: TGTGCCAGCAGTTTTTGGGGGGGGACCACAGATACGCAGTATTTT. This sequence encodes CASSFWGGTTDTQYF. This rearrangement joins TRBV27 to TRBJ2-3; TRBD2 matches 7 bases. CDR1 and CDR2 from the germline V gene are MNHEY and SMNVEV (reference sequence). V lost 3 bases and J lost 2; bases outside the gene matches: 5. The CDR3 runs to 15 residues.

This clonotype occurred many times. The chain carries TRBV29-1 and TRBJ2-1; 8 nucleotides agree with TRBD1. With V trimmed by 8 bases and J by 7 bases, 13 bases remained unmatched. There are 14 residues in the CDR3. Looked up from germline, CDR1 is SQVTM and CDR2 is ANQGSEA. DNA of the CDR3: TGCAGCCTAAACCCGACAGGGGCGCTGAATGAGCAGTTCTTC. This gives the protein CSLNPTGALNEQFF.

This clonotype showed up just a few times. Being one base from a much bigger clone, this may be a read error. The gene calls are TRBV5-1 and TRBJ2-7, with a tentative D call TRBD2 (5 bases). V dropped 2 bases and J dropped 2 bases, with 11 bases sitting between them. Germline CDR1 and CDR2: SGHRS and YFSETQ. CDR3 length: 14 residues. CDR3 sequence: CASSFRERAYEQYF. CDR3 coding DNA: TGCGCCAGCAGCTTCCGGGAAAGAGCCTACGAGCAGTACTTC.

CDR3 region: CAIGLADTSSYEQYF. CDR3 coding DNA: TGTGCCATCGGACTAGCGGATACGAGCTCCTACGAGCAGTACTTC. The chain couples TRBV10-3 to TRBJ2-7; 10 bases match TRBD2. The CDR3 has 15 residues. In germline, CDR1 is ENHRY, CDR2 SYGVKD. V lost 8 bases, J lost 0 bases, and 7 bases stayed unmatched.

This clonotype appeared many times. This chain links TRBV27 with TRBJ2-7; either TRBD1 or TRBD2 may fit D (5 bases each). The V end was cut by 1 base, the J end by 2 bases, with 6 bases between. This CDR3 spans 13 amino acids. Germline CDR1 MNHEY, CDR2 SMNVEV (reference sequence). CDR3 region: CASSLWGPYEQYF. The CDR3 DNA reads as TGTGCCAGCAGTTTATGGGGACCCTACGAGCAGTACTTC.

The chain joins TRBV2 to TRBJ2-3, with TRBD2 identical over 9 bases. Germline lookup yields CDR1 SNHLY and CDR2 FYNNEI. The CDR3 consists of 16 residues. V lost 6 bases to trimming and J lost 2 bases; unmatched junction nucleotides: 9. The CDR3 DNA follows: TGTGCCAGCAGACGGACTAGCGCACCCTACACAGATACGCAGTATTTT. Its protein product is CASRRTSAPYTDTQYF.